These 28 T cell receptor beta chains share one sample of origin, sequenced in a study of a mutant IDH1 vaccine in newly diagnosed glioma. Regarding time point: week 23, last vaccination. Doses of 300 ug of mutant IDH1 20-mer peptide were given with topical imiquimod. These receptors have no known antigen. The data were produced by immunoSEQ multiplex PCR, yet TCRdb's version contains in-frame clones alone and is incomplete. The data hold approximately 44,000 clones, with 84% observed a single time. Sample: PBMCs, taken from a glioma patient whose treatment included an IDH1 peptide vaccine. The receptors here all came from a woman aged 18-29 years with glioma. Some clones in this sample may be carry-over from other donors' samples.

The CDR3: CASSVEGGQPYEQYF. The CDR3 DNA follows: TGTGCCAGCAGCGTAGAAGGGGGTCAACCCTACGAGCAGTACTTC. The J gene is TRBJ2-7, the V gene TRBV9, with TRBD1 as a possible D gene (6 bases). Per the germline V gene, CDR1 is SGDLS and CDR2 is YYNGEE. This CDR3 is built from 15 residues. The V gene lost 0 bases and the J gene lost 2 bases, with 12 bases spanning the gap.

The chain carries TRBV19 and TRBJ2-3, with 15 bases that match TRBD2. With V trimmed by 1 base and J by 3 bases, 2 bases remained unmatched. The CDR3 loop spans 17 amino acids. The germline CDR1 and CDR2 sequences are LNHDA and SQIVND (reference sequence). CDR3 amino acids: CASSIAGLAGGTDTQYF. The CDR3 DNA is TGTGCCAGTAGTATAGCAGGACTAGCGGGAGGGACAGATACGCAGTATTTT.

The gene calls are TRBV9 and TRBJ2-3; TRBD2 matches 10 bases. The ends lost 1 base at V and 10 bases at J; junction bases unmatched: 18. The CDR3 totals 18 residues. Germline CDR1 SGDLS, CDR2 YYNGEE. The DNA of the CDR3 is TGTGCCAGCAGCGTAACGCCTTTAACTAGCGGGGCGGGGGGTGCGCAGTATTTT. Protein product: CASSVTPLTSGAGGAQYF.

The rearrangement links TRBV6-5 to TRBJ1-4; maybe TRBD1 (6 bases). The germline V and J ends were trimmed by 6 bases and 3 bases, with 11 bases remaining between them. CDR1 and CDR2 from the germline V gene are MNHEY and SVGAGI. The CDR3 covers 14 residues. The CDR3: CASSPRGSNEKLFF. The CDR3 region has the DNA TGTGCCAGCAGCCCCAGGGGTTCTAATGAAAAACTGTTTTTT.

The chain couples TRBV6-5 to TRBJ1-5, with TRBD1 matching 11 bases. V shed 0 bases and J 7 bases; nucleotides not matched to a gene: 2. Germline V gene sequence: CDR1 MNHEY, CDR2 SVGAGI. This CDR3 has 15 amino acids. The CDR3 region has the DNA TGTGCCAGCAGTTACTCGGGGACAGGGGGGCAGCCCCAGCATTTT. Protein product: CASSYSGTGGQPQHF.

A few counts support this clone. The J gene is TRBJ1-1, the V gene TRBV13; D is ambiguous. Germline V lookup: CDR1 PRHDT, CDR2 FYEKMQ (reference sequence). V dropped 4 bases and J dropped 4 bases, with 7 bases sitting between them. The CDR3 contains 12 residues. In nucleotides, the CDR3 is TGTGCCAGCAGCTCCCTTAGCACTGAAGCTTTCTTT. Translated: CASSSLSTEAFF.

The rearrangement joins TRBV2 to TRBJ2-3, with 7 positions matching TRBD2. Germline V lookup: CDR1 SNHLY, CDR2 FYNNEI. CDR3 length: 16 amino acids. The V segment lost 4 bases and the J segment 3 bases; nucleotides outside the gene matches: 10. The CDR3 spells CASSGWGTTITDTQYF. CDR3 nucleotide sequence: TGTGCCAGCAGTGGCTGGGGGACTACGATTACAGATACGCAGTATTTT.

The rearrangement links TRBV7-9 to TRBJ1-1, with 11 bases aligning to TRBD1. Unmatched junction bases numbered 10, after V lost 4 bases and J lost 0 bases. Germline V gives CDR1 SEHNR, CDR2 FQNEAQ (reference sequence). The CDR3 consists of 18 residues. Here the CDR3 reads CASSSPRDRGIMNTEAFF. Written as DNA, the CDR3 is TGTGCCAGCAGCTCACCCCGGGACAGGGGGATTATGAACACTGAAGCTTTCTTT.

The J gene is TRBJ1-6, the V gene TRBV2, with 8 bases matching TRBD1. The V and J ends lost 5 bases and 8 bases, in that order; junction bases with no gene match: 5. The CDR3 loop spans 14 amino acids. Germline CDR1 SNHLY, CDR2 FYNNEI. CDR3 sequence reads: CASSWTGPYSPLHF. The CDR3 DNA sequence: TGTGCCAGCAGTTGGACAGGGCCCTATTCACCCCTCCACTTT.

The rearrangement joins TRBV7-2 to TRBJ1-4, with 10 bases matching TRBD1. After removal of 1 base from V and 10 bases from J, the junction contained 0 bases not matched to a gene. The length of the CDR3 is 13 residues. Germline CDR1 is SGHTA and CDR2 is FQGNSA. In DNA form, the CDR3 reads TGTGCCAGCAGCTTAGGGACAGGGGGAAAACTGTTTTTT. Translation gives CASSLGTGGKLFF.

The genes are TRBV19 and TRBJ2-7, with 7 bases that match TRBD1. Germline V lookup: CDR1 LNHDA, CDR2 SQIVND (reference sequence). The trim removed 5 bases at V and 2 bases at J, leaving 3 bases unmatched. The CDR3 contains 13 residues. As DNA, the CDR3 is TGTGCCAGTAGTTGGGGACAGACCTACGAGCAGTACTTC. This codes for CASSWGQTYEQYF.

A single count supports this clone. The chain links TRBV5-4 to TRBJ2-4, with D tentatively TRBD1 or TRBD2 (7 bases each). Germline CDR1 is SGHNT and CDR2 is YYREEE (reference sequence). V lost 3 bases, J lost 6 bases, and 13 bases lay in between. This CDR3 contains 14 residues. This CDR3 reads CASSWSGGGNIQYF. CDR3 nucleotide sequence: TGTGCCAGCAGCTGGTCAGGGGGGGGAAACATTCAGTACTTC.

The chain employs TRBV6-5 and TRBJ1-2; D unresolved. V lost 0 bases to trimming and J lost 7 bases, with 9 bases between them. Germline CDR1 MNHEY, CDR2 SVGAGI. This CDR3 is 13 amino acids long. The CDR3 spells CASSYSNLSGYTF. CDR3 coding DNA: TGTGCCAGCAGTTACTCGAATTTGTCTGGCTACACCTTC.

The table lists this clone with a count of one. CDR3 sequence reads: CARRAVAGANNEQFF. The CDR3 coding sequence is TGTGCCAGAAGGGCGGTGGCGGGGGCCAACAATGAGCAGTTCTTC. The chain joins TRBV5-3 to TRBJ2-1; possibly TRBD2 for D (7 bases). TRBV5-3 is sorted into the ORF group, with uncertain function. V lost 5 bases, J lost 5 bases, and 17 bases lay in between. The CDR3 is 15 amino acids.

The chain couples TRBV27 to TRBJ1-2; tentatively, D is TRBD1 (6 bases). Germline V lookup: CDR1 MNHEY, CDR2 SMNVEV (reference sequence). CDR3 length: 14 amino acids. Trimming pared 5 bases from V and 5 bases from J, leaving 15 bases between. CDR3 amino acids: CASSPRGSSYGYTF. In nucleotides, the CDR3 is TGTGCCAGCAGTCCCAGGGGTTCCTCATATGGCTACACCTTC.

This chain joins TRBV29-1 and TRBJ1-1, with 7 positions matching TRBD1. CDR1 is SQVTM, CDR2 ANQGSEA, per germline. This CDR3 is 13 amino acids long. V lost 4 bases, J lost 1 base, and 3 bases stayed unmatched. The CDR3 loop is CSVVQGGNTEAFF. CDR3 sequence (DNA): TGCAGCGTTGTGCAGGGGGGGAACACTGAAGCTTTCTTT.

The V call is TRBV19, the J call TRBJ1-2; TRBD1 might be the D (6 bases). Per germline, CDR1 LNHDA and CDR2 SQIVND (reference sequence). Deletions cut 6 bases from V and 0 bases from J, with 23 bases between. The CDR3 has 18 amino acids. The CDR3 sequence: CASRPPMGQGTSNYGYTF. The CDR3 coding sequence is TGTGCCAGTAGACCACCTATGGGACAAGGGACGTCTAACTATGGCTACACCTTC.

J is TRBJ2-7 and V is TRBV6-5, with TRBD1 as a possible D gene (5 bases). Germline assignment: CDR1 MNHEY and CDR2 SVGAGI. The CDR3 is 12 residues long. V was pared by 6 bases and J by 2 bases, with 8 bases between. CDR3 bases: TGTGCCAGCAGACAGGAGACCTACGAGCAGTACTTC. Amino acids: CASRQETYEQYF.

The chain recombines TRBV29-1 with TRBJ1-2; tentatively, D is TRBD1 (6 bases). Germline values: CDR1 SQVTM, CDR2 ANQGSEA. CDR3 size: 14 residues. V lost 6 bases and J 3 bases, leaving 17 bases between the germline ends. The CDR3 sequence is CSVTGGAEDYGYTF. CDR3 in DNA: TGCAGCGTAACGGGGGGGGCTGAGGACTATGGCTACACCTTC.

This clone appeared a single time. V is TRBV9 and J is TRBJ2-7; 8 nucleotides agree with TRBD2. V lost 0 bases to trimming and J lost 3 bases; unmatched junction nucleotides: 5. CDR1 and CDR2 from the germline V gene are SGDLS and YYNGEE. The CDR3 totals 15 residues. CDR3 region: CASSVGGGGNYEQYF. CDR3 nucleotide sequence: TGTGCCAGCAGCGTAGGCGGCGGGGGGAACTACGAGCAGTACTTC.

V gene TRBV7-2 combines with J gene TRBJ1-2; the D is unclear. The V end was cut by 2 bases, the J end by 2 bases, with 9 bases between. The CDR3 is made up of 14 amino acids. Germline values: CDR1 SGHTA, CDR2 FQGNSA. The DNA of the CDR3 is TGTGCCAGCAGCTTATACGTAGGGAACTATGGCTACACCTTC. As protein: CASSLYVGNYGYTF.

The rearrangement joins TRBV7-2 to TRBJ2-7; maybe TRBD1 (6 bases). V was shortened by 1 base and J by 5 bases, with 24 bases between the two germline ends. The CDR3 has 18 residues. CDR1 SGHTA and CDR2 FQGNSA come from the germline V gene. CDR3 nucleotide sequence: TGTGCCAGCAGCTTAGGTGTGGGTGGGGCAGGGGTTAAGAACGAGCAGTACTTC. Translated: CASSLGVGGAGVKNEQYF.

The rearrangement joins TRBV14 to TRBJ2-1; perhaps TRBD1 as D (6 bases). The CDR3 has 15 amino acids. Germline-derived CDR1 and CDR2 are SGHDN and FVKESK. Trimming left V 0 bases short and J 8 bases short, with 14 bases between. The CDR3 nucleotides read TGTGCCAGCAGCCAAGATCGGGACACCCTCGATGAGCAGTTCTTC. It yields the protein CASSQDRDTLDEQFF.

The CDR3: CASSPQGYNEQFF. In DNA, the CDR3 is TGTGCCAGCTCACCACAGGGGTACAATGAGCAGTTCTTC. The chain combines TRBV18 with TRBJ2-1; a weak D match, TRBD1 (5 bases). This CDR3 has 13 residues. The germline CDR1 and CDR2 sequences are KGHSH and LQKENI. The V gene lost 1 base and the J gene lost 4 bases, with 5 bases spanning the gap.

This sequence joins TRBV4-3 and TRBJ2-3, with TRBD1 matching 12 bases. CDR3 length: 17 amino acids. The germline V gene has CDR1 LGHNA and CDR2 YSLEER. J gave up 2 bases and V 2 bases, and 5 bases lay outside the gene matches. The CDR3 DNA reads TGCGCCAGCAGCCAAACCGGGACAGGGGGCTTCACAGATACGCAGTATTTT. Translation gives CASSQTGTGGFTDTQYF.

The chain recombines TRBV5-1 with TRBJ2-5; possible D gene TRBD2, 6 bases. Germline CDR1 is SGHRS and CDR2 is YFSETQ. Trimming took off 2 bases at V and 5 bases at J, with 16 bases between the two ends. The CDR3 length is 15 residues. For the CDR3, the DNA is TGCGCCAGCAGCTTAGCGGGTGACAGCGGGGAGACCCAGTACTTC. The encoded protein is CASSLAGDSGETQYF.

V usage is TRBV19 and J usage is TRBJ2-7, with 8 nucleotides matching TRBD2. Germline loops: CDR1 LNHDA, CDR2 SQIVND (reference sequence). V lost 3 bases and J lost 7; bases outside the gene matches: 8. There are 14 residues in the CDR3. The CDR3 is CASSILGGRNEQYF. DNA of the CDR3: TGTGCCAGTAGTATTCTTGGCGGGAGGAATGAGCAGTACTTC.

This chain connects TRBV7-2 to TRBJ1-5; no clear D gene. The CDR3 has 14 residues. V was trimmed by 5 bases and J by 7 bases, leaving 15 bases between them. Germline loops: CDR1 SGHTA, CDR2 FQGNSA. The CDR3 spells CASSKRAGEQPQHF. As DNA, the CDR3 is TGTGCCAGCAGCAAAAGGGCTGGCGAGCAGCCCCAGCATTTT.